The TCR beta chain described here comes from a study of blood T cell repertoires in COVID-19. Study-wide context: COVID-19 samples collected from the United States, Italy and Spain covered acute and convalescent phases. PBMCs, B-cell-depleted T cells, or T cells provided the cDNA or gDNA that made up the material.

The ends lost 5 bases at V and 0 bases at J; junction bases unmatched: 9. Germline V gene lookup returns CDR1 MGHDK and CDR2 SYGVNS. This CDR3 has 16 residues. The method was immunoSEQ multiplex PCR; TCRdb's version includes in-frame clones alone and lacks a portion of them. The sample holds about 46,000 clones, approximately 86% seen once. This sequence was found in a man between 60 and 75 years old with acute or convalescent COVID-19. Sequencing input: peripheral blood. V and J are TRBV25-1 and TRBJ2-7, with 8 bases aligning to TRBD2. The CDR3 nucleotides read TGTGCCAGCAGTAAGCAAGGCGGGAGGCCCTCCTACGAGCAGTACTTC. Translation: CASSKQGGRPSYEQYF.